The rows below give T cell receptor beta chains drawn from one sample of a study of blood T cell repertoires in COVID-19. The repertoire was sequenced with immunoSEQ multiplex PCR; TCRdb's copy has only in-frame clones and lacks some. The table lists just under 65,000 clones, over 60% of them singletons. The sequenced material came from peripheral blood. These receptor sequences come from a human donor in a cohort sampled during active COVID-19. The CDR3 runs from the conserved cysteine through the conserved F or W. The order of the fields is clone size, V gene, CDR3 length, D gene, J gene, CDR3 DNA, CDR3 protein. A D gene is named only where the DNA matches it firmly. Some rows mark clone size as missing; the rest say once, few, many or name a class of expanded clone.

>.|TRBV6-5|14|.|TRBJ1-2
TGTGCCAGCAGTTACTCGCCGGGAGTCTATGGCTACACCTTC
CASSYSPGVYGYTF
>.|TRBV11-1|16|TRBD1|TRBJ2-3
TGTGCCAGCAGCTTAGGGGGGACAGGGGGCACAGATACGCAGTATTTT
CASSLGGTGGTDTQYF
>.|TRBV5-6|14|TRBD2|TRBJ2-1
TGTGCCAGCAGCTTGCGGGGGGGCATCGGTGAGCAGTTCTTC
CASSLRGGIGEQFF
>.|TRBV2|14|TRBD2|TRBJ2-7
TGTGCCAGCAACTTAGCGGGACCTCGGAGCGAGCAGTACTTC
CASNLAGPRSEQYF
>once|TRBV10-3|14|.|TRBJ1-1
TGTGCCATCAGTGATGGACAGCGGAACACTGAAGCTTTCTTT
CAISDGQRNTEAFF
>.|TRBV7-9|17|TRBD1|TRBJ2-1
TGTGCCAGCAGCCTAGGACAGGGGGCGAGGATTTTCAATGAGCAGTTCTTC
CASSLGQGARIFNEQFF
>few|TRBV19|14|TRBD1|TRBJ1-5
TGTGCCAGTAGTATAGGGGACAGGGATCAGCCCCAGCATTTT
CASSIGDRDQPQHF
>.|TRBV10-3|17|.|TRBJ2-3
TGTGCCATCAGTGCCCTGGAGGCGGACCCTAACACAGATACGCAGTATTTT
CAISALEADPNTDTQYF
>few|TRBV3-1/TRBV3-2|15|.|TRBJ2-6
TGTGCCAGCAGCCAAGGAGAGGTCGGGGCCAACGTCCTGACTTTC
CASSQGEVGANVLTF
>few|TRBV3-1/TRBV3-2|13|.|TRBJ1-5
TGTGCCAGCAGCCTTACAGGGCAGCAGCCCCAGCATTTT
CASSLTGQQPQHF
>once|TRBV4-1|17|.|TRBJ1-1
TGCGCCAGCAGCCAAGTCAGGGCGGGGAACGTGAACACTGAAGCTTTCTTT
CASSQVRAGNVNTEAFF
>few|TRBV11-2|15|.|TRBJ1-6
TGTGCCAGCAGCTTAGAGCCAGGATCGAATTCACCCCTCCACTTT
CASSLEPGSNSPLHF
>few|TRBV4-1|13|.|TRBJ2-7
TGCGCCAGCAGCCAACTTCCTGAGGACGAGCAGTACTTC
CASSQLPEDEQYF
>.|TRBV19|15|.|TRBJ2-3
TGTGCCAGTAACCTCGGGGGACCTAGCACAGATACGCAGTATTTT
CASNLGGPSTDTQYF
>.|TRBV6-5|15|.|TRBJ2-5
TGTGCCAGCCTGAAAATGGGCCAGAACCAAGAGACCCAGTACTTC
CASLKMGQNQETQYF
>.|TRBV10-3|15|TRBD2|TRBJ2-5
TGTGCCATCAGTGATGCGGGGGTGTACCAAGAGACCCAGTACTTC
CAISDAGVYQETQYF
>.|TRBV28|14|TRBD2|TRBJ2-3
TGTGCCAGCAGGAGTAGCGGGGCCACAGATACGCAGTATTTT
CASRSSGATDTQYF
>.|TRBV6-2/TRBV6-3|14|.|TRBJ1-4
TGTGCCAGCAGTTCCGGGACAAGAAGAGAAAAACTGTTTTTT
CASSSGTRREKLFF
>.|TRBV6-6|14|TRBD2|TRBJ2-1
TGTGCCAGCCACTCGACTAGCGGGGGTGTTGAGCAGTTCTTC
CASHSTSGGVEQFF
>.|TRBV9|15|.|TRBJ2-1
TGTGCCAGCAGCGTAGGGACTACATCCTACAATGAGCAGTTCTTC
CASSVGTTSYNEQFF
>.|TRBV5-1|13|.|TRBJ2-1
TGCGCCAGCAGCTTGGTCACGGACAATGAGCAGTTCTTC
CASSLVTDNEQFF
>few|TRBV6-5|13|.|TRBJ2-1
TGTGCCAGCAGCCCGACAGGAGACAATGAGCAGTTCTTC
CASSPTGDNEQFF
>.|TRBV29-1|19|TRBD2|TRBJ2-1
TGCAGCGTTGTGTTCGTGGGCCTAGCGGGGGGTAGCTCCTACAATGAGCAGTTCTTC
CSVVFVGLAGGSSYNEQFF
>.|TRBV7-2|14|.|TRBJ2-4
TGTGCCAGCAGCCTCGGTGGCTCTTCGGGCATTCAGTACTTC
CASSLGGSSGIQYF
>.|TRBV6-1|15|TRBD1|TRBJ1-1
TGTGCCAGCAGTAAAGCAGGGGGCGGAATTTCTGAAGCTTTCTTT
CASSKAGGGISEAFF
>.|TRBV6-5|14|TRBD1|TRBJ1-6
TGTGCCAGCAGTTTCCGGGACAGTAATTCACCCCTCCACTTT
CASSFRDSNSPLHF
>once|TRBV7-2|17|TRBD1|TRBJ1-6
TGTGCCAGCAGCACCGACAGGGCTTACTCCTATAATTCACCCCTCCACTTT
CASSTDRAYSYNSPLHF
>.|TRBV6-2/TRBV6-3|17|.|TRBJ1-1
TGTGCCAGCAATTACCCAGCTACCAGGGGAATGAACACTGAAGCTTTCTTT
CASNYPATRGMNTEAFF